This TCR beta chain was sequenced during a study of TIL therapy for anti-PD-1-resistant metastatic lung cancer. Sequencing used immunoSEQ v3. Sequencing used immunoSEQ multiplex PCR; TCRdb keeps in-frame clones, though not all of them. The repertoire holds about 7,000 clones, with 62% as singletons. Described time point: pre-treatment sample, taken before nivolumab and TIL therapy. Most excised metastases sampled were pleural nodules or supraclavicular lymph nodes. Trimming cost V 11 bases and J 1 base, with 18 bases left between them. CDR3 length: 15 amino acids. The germline gives CDR1 MNHEY, CDR2 SVGAGI.

The chain recombines TRBV6-5 with TRBJ1-5; tentative D call: TRBD1 (5 bases). This receptor was identified in a person between 25 and 80 years old with non-small cell lung cancer. Material: tumor tissue, obtained at baseline. The CDR3: CASGRDLVSNQPQHF. The CDR3 DNA follows: TGTGCCTCAGGCAGGGATCTGGTAAGCAATCAGCCCCAGCATTTT.